The TCR beta chain described here comes from a study of blood T cell repertoires in COVID-19. The germline gives CDR1 SGHTA, CDR2 FQGNSA. Losses at the gene ends were 0 bases for V and 4 bases for J; bases not matched to a gene: 9. The CDR3 has 18 residues. Original processing notes: Amplification with reference gene primers provided the estimates of nucleated cell counts. Sequencing used immunoSEQ multiplex PCR; TCRdb keeps in-frame clones, though not all of them. For V, J and clone size, that table is used; D and trimming come from the DNA. Of 200,000 to 250,000 clones listed, more than 70% were seen once; the top ten hold roughly a sixth.

The chain joins TRBV7-2 to TRBJ2-1; TRBD2 aligns across 10 bases. This receptor was obtained from a man aged 45-60 years with COVID-19, enrolled during active disease. The specimen was peripheral blood. DNA for the CDR3: TGTGCCAGCAGCTTAGCGGTGGTAGCGGGAGGTCGGTACAATGAGCAGTTCTTC. Protein sequence: CASSLAVVAGGRYNEQFF.